This passage covers 15 T cell receptor beta chains from one sample sequenced in a study of control samples from healthy donors and cancer patients. Only in-frame clones appear in the TCRdb table, and some are missing; sequencing was by immunoSEQ multiplex PCR. Of some 170,000 clones in the sample, roughly 95% are singletons; the top ten hold 1%. Sequencing used blood. These receptor sequences come from a woman aged 25 to 39 in good health.

This clone was recorded once. This chain uses TRBV24-1 with TRBJ1-2; 7 bases agree with TRBD1. Germline CDR1 is KGHDR and CDR2 is SFDVKD. Trimming cost V 6 bases and J 7 bases; bases outside gene matches: 7. This CDR3 contains 13 residues. This CDR3 reads CATSKTGASGYTF. The DNA for the CDR3 is TGTGCCACCAGTAAAACAGGGGCGTCTGGCTACACCTTC.

V and J are TRBV6-5 and TRBJ1-3; the match to TRBD1 covers 10 bases. The CDR3 is 15 residues long. The V and J ends lost 2 bases and 4 bases, in that order; junction bases with no gene match: 2. Germline loops: CDR1 MNHEY, CDR2 SVGAGI. The CDR3 coding sequence is TGTGCCAGCAGTTACATGGGACAGGGGGGAAACACCATATATTTT. Amino acids: CASSYMGQGGNTIYF.

V gene TRBV9 combines with J gene TRBJ2-6; D not certain. This CDR3 has 14 residues. Germline assignment: CDR1 SGDLS and CDR2 YYNGEE. Trimming removed 4 bases from V and 7 bases from J, with 12 bases in between. The CDR3 protein is CASSPGSLANVLTF. The CDR3 DNA is TGTGCCAGCAGCCCTGGGTCTCTAGCCAACGTCCTGACTTTC.

This rearrangement joins TRBV21-1 to TRBJ2-7; the D call of TRBD1 is as the table states it, not checked on the DNA. TRBV21-1 is an annotated pseudogene. The CDR3 has 16 amino acids. The CDR3 loop reads CASSSTDSRFSYEQYF. CDR3 sequence (DNA): TGTGCCAGCAGCAGTACGGACAGCCGCTTCTCCTACGAGCAGTACTTC.

The chain uses TRBV3-1 (or the pseudogene TRBV3-2) and TRBJ2-3; 8 positions agree with TRBD2. The CDR3 consists of 22 residues. CDR1 and CDR2 from the germline V gene are LGHDT and YNNKEL (reference sequence). J gave up 0 bases and V 0 bases, and 20 bases lay outside the gene matches. CDR3 DNA: TGTGCCAGCAGCCAAGATTACGTTCCAGCGGGGGTGCCTCTGGAAAGCACAGATACGCAGTATTTT. It codes for CASSQDYVPAGVPLESTDTQYF.

CDR3 loop: CASSLGTGRTYEQYF. CDR3 nucleotide sequence: TGTGCCAGTAGTTTGGGGACAGGGAGGACCTACGAGCAGTACTTC. This chain uses TRBV19 with TRBJ2-7; 9 bases are shared with TRBD1. CDR3 length: 15 amino acids. The V gene's germline CDR1 is LNHDA and CDR2 SQIVND (reference sequence). J gave up 2 bases and V 5 bases, and 7 bases lay outside the gene matches.

This clone was seen once. The chain carries TRBV7-9 and TRBJ1-4; TRBD1 matches 7 bases. Trimming cost V 3 bases and J 5 bases; bases outside gene matches: 6. This CDR3 is built from 15 residues. CDR1 SEHNR and CDR2 FQNEAQ come from the germline V gene (reference sequence). As DNA, the CDR3 is TGTGCCAGCAGCTTCCGACAGGGATGGAATGAAAAACTGTTTTTT. Protein sequence: CASSFRQGWNEKLFF. Drawing the rest from reference TRBV7-9 and TRBJ1-4, the complete variable domain is DTGVSQNPRHKITKRGQNVTFRCDPISEHNRLYWYRQTLGQGPEFLTYFQNEAQLEKSRLLSDRFSAERPKGSFSTLEIQRTEQGDSAMYLCASSFRQGWNEKLFFGSGTQLSVL.

This clone was picked up one time. V is TRBV28 and J is TRBJ2-1; possible D gene TRBD2, 5 bases. Germline V gives CDR1 MDHEN, CDR2 SYDVKM. Trimming took off 4 bases at V and 6 bases at J, with 16 bases between the two ends. The length of the CDR3 is 15 residues. The CDR3 DNA sequence: TGTGCCAGCAGTTCCCTGACTGTACGGGGCAATGAGCAGTTCTTC. This sequence encodes CASSSLTVRGNEQFF.

This clone was recorded a few times. V usage is TRBV5-1 and J usage is TRBJ1-2; D gene unclear. Trimming pared 1 base from V and 2 bases from J, leaving 0 bases between. Germline-derived CDR1 and CDR2 are SGHRS and YFSETQ. The CDR3 contains 11 residues. CDR3 amino acids: CASSLNYGYTF. CDR3 sequence (DNA): TGCGCCAGCAGCTTGAACTATGGCTACACCTTC.

As to this clone: Additional DNA sequences in this sample encode the identical CDR3. The V gene is TRBV7-6, the J gene TRBJ2-1; TRBD2 might be the D (5 bases). The V end was cut by 5 bases, the J end by 4 bases, with 15 bases between. Germline values: CDR1 SGHVS, CDR2 FNYEAQ. The CDR3 spans 15 residues. The CDR3 spells CASSRADSGYNEQFF. The CDR3 nucleotides read TGTGCCAGCAGCAGGGCAGACTCGGGGTACAATGAGCAGTTCTTC.

This chain connects TRBV4-1 to TRBJ2-7; the match to TRBD2 covers 7 bases. The CDR3 has 13 amino acids. Trimming took 3 bases from V and 6 from J; bases not matched to a gene: 5. Germline-derived CDR1 and CDR2 are MGHRA and YSYEKL. CDR3 nucleotide sequence: TGCGCCAGCAGCCACACCGGGACTACCGAGCAGTACTTC. It translates to CASSHTGTTEQYF.

The chain recombines TRBV7-2 with TRBJ2-1, with D possibly matching TRBD2 (5 bases). The CDR3 is 17 amino acids. The V and J ends lost 4 bases and 10 bases respectively, with 26 bases between them. Germline V gene lookup returns CDR1 SGHTA and CDR2 FQGNSA. The chain's CDR3 is CASSSRPLATQHGEQFF. In DNA, the CDR3 is TGTGCCAGCAGCTCACGGCCGCTAGCTACTCAACACGGGGAGCAGTTCTTC.

The chain links TRBV4-1 to TRBJ2-3; 10 bases agree with TRBD2. This CDR3 has 17 residues. CDR1 MGHRA and CDR2 YSYEKL come from the germline V gene. J gave up 3 bases and V 2 bases, and 8 bases lay outside the gene matches. The CDR3 DNA is TGCGCCAGCAGCCAAAAATTGGCTAGCGGGAGAACAGATACGCAGTATTTT. Translated, it gives CASSQKLASGRTDTQYF.

The DNA of the CDR3 is TGTGCCAGTAGTTACAGGGGGAGCAATCAGCCCCAGCATTTT. Translated: CASSYRGSNQPQHF. The genes are TRBV19 and TRBJ1-5; 8 bases map to TRBD1. The CDR3 loop spans 14 amino acids. Trimming removed 5 bases from V and 1 base from J; junction bases left unmatched: 1. In germline, CDR1 is LNHDA, CDR2 SQIVND (reference sequence).

This chain links TRBV5-8 with TRBJ2-5; a possible D gene is TRBD2 (6 bases). The CDR3 has 14 residues. V was pared by 1 base and J by 5 bases, with 12 bases between. The germline gives CDR1 SGHTS, CDR2 YDEGEE. The CDR3 sequence: CASSLRLAMETQYF. CDR3 sequence (DNA): TGTGCCAGCAGCTTGCGGCTAGCGATGGAGACCCAGTACTTC.